The sequence of this TCR beta chain was determined in a study of technical replicates of blood from a few donors. Clones were sequenced by immunoSEQ multiplex PCR, and TCRdb holds only the in-frame ones, with some missing. This sample yields some 87,000 clones, of which approximately 96% are seen a single time; 0.3% to 0.35% belongs to the top ten. With V trimmed by 3 bases and J by 7 bases, 12 bases remained unmatched. CDR1 is GTSNPN and CDR2 is SVGIG in the germline V gene (reference sequence). This CDR3 contains 15 residues. The clonotype was recovered from a human donor in good health. V and J are TRBV30 and TRBJ2-5, with 9 bases fitting TRBD2. Material for sequencing was T cells isolated from PBMCs. The CDR3 DNA reads as TGTGCCTGGAGCTTGGCTAGCGGGACGTTGGGGACCCAGTACTTC. It is translated as CAWSLASGTLGTQYF.